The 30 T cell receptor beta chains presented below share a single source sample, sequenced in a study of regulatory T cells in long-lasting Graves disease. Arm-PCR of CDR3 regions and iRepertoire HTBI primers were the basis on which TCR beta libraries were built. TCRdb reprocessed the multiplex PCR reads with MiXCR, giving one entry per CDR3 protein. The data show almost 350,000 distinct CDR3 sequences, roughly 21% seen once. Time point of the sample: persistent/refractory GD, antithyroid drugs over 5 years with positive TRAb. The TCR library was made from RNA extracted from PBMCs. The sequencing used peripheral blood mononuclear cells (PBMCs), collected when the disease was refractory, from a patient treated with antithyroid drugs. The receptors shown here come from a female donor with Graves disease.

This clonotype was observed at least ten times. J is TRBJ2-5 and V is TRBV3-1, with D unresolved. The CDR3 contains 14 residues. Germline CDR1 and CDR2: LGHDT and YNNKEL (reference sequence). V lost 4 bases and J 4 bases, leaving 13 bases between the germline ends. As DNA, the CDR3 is TGTGCCAGCAGCCCAGGTGTCTTATCAGAGACCCAGTACTTC. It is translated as CASSPGVLSETQYF.

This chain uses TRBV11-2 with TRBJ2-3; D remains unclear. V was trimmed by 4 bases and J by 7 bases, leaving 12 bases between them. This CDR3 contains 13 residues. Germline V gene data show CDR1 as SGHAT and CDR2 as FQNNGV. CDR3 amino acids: CASSSVKDHTQYF. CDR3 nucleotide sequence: TGTGCCAGCAGCTCCGTGAAAGATCATACGCAGTATTTT.

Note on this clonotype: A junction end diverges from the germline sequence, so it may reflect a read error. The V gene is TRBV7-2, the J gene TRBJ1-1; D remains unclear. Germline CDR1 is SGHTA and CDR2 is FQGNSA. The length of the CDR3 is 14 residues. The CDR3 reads CASGLRTGNTEAFF. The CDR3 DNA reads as TGTGCCAGCGGCTTAAGGACCGGGAACACTGAAGCTTTCTTT.

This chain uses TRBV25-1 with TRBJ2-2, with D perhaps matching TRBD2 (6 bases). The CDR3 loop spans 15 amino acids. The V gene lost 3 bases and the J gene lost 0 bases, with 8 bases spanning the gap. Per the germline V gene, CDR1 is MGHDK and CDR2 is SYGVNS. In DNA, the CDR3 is TGTGCCAGCAGTGAGACTAGGGCGAACACCGGGGAGCTGTTTTTT. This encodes CASSETRANTGELFF.

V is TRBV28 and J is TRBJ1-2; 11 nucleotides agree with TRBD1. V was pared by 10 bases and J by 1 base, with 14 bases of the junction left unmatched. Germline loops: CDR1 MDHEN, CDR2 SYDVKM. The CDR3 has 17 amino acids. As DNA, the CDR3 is TGTGCCATCAACACCCCTCGGACAGGGGGCTTTAACTATGGCTACACCTTC. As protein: CAINTPRTGGFNYGYTF.

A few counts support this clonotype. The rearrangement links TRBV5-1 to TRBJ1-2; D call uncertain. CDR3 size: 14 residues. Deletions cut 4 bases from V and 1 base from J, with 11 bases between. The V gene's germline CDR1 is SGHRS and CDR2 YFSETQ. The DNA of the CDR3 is TGCGCCAGCAGCGAAAGGACCGGTAACTATGGCTACACCTTC. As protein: CASSERTGNYGYTF.

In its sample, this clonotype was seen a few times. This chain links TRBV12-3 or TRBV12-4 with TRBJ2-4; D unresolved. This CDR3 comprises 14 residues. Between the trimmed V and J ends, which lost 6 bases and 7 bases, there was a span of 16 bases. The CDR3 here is CASSRGMAGNIQYF. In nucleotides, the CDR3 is TGTGCCAGCAGCCGTGGGATGGCTGGCAACATTCAGTACTTC.

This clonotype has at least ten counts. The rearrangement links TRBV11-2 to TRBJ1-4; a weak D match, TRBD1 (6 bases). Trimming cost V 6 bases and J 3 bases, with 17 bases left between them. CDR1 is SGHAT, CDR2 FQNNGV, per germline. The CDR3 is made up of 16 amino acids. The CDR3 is CASRLLGGAANEKLFF. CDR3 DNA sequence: TGTGCCAGCAGGTTATTGGGGGGCGCGGCTAATGAAAAACTGTTTTTT.

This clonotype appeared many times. For the CDR3, the DNA is TGTGCCAGCAGTTTGACAGGGGGCGACGAGCAGTACTTC. Its protein product is CASSLTGGDEQYF. V and J are TRBV28 and TRBJ2-7; TRBD1 agrees at 10 bases. V trimming: 3 bases; J trimming: 5 bases; junction bases outside the gene matches: 1. Germline-derived CDR1 and CDR2 are MDHEN and SYDVKM. This CDR3 contains 13 residues. The full variable domain, rest sourced from reference TRBV28 and TRBJ2-7, is DVKVTQSSRYLVKRTGEKVFLECVQDMDHENMFWYRQDPGLGLRLIYFSYDVKMKEKGDIPEGYSVSREKKERFSLILESASTNQTSMYLCASSLTGGDEQYFGPGTRLTVT.

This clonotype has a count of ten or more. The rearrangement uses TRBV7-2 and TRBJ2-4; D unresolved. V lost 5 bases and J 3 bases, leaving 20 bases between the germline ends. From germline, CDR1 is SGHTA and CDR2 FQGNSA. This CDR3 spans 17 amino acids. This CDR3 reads CASSPHAVTWGKNIQYF. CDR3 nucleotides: TGTGCCAGCAGCCCCCATGCGGTGACATGGGGCAAAAACATTCAGTACTTC. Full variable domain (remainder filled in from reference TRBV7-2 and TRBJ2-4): GAGVSQSPSNKVTEKGKDVELRCDPISGHTALYWYRQSLGQGLEFLIYFQGNSAPDKSGLPSDRFSAERTGGSVSTLTIQRTQQEDSAVYLCASSPHAVTWGKNIQYFGAGTRLSVL.

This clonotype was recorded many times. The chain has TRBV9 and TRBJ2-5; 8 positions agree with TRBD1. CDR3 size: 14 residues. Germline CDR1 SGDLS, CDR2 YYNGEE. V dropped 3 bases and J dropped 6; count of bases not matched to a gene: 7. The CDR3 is CASSASQGAQTQYF. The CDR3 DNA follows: TGTGCCAGCAGCGCCTCTCAGGGGGCTCAGACCCAGTACTTC.

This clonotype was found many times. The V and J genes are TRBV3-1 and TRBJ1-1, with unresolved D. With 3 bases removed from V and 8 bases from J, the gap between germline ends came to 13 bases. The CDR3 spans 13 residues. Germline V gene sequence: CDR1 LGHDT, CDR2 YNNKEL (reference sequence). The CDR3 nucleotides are TGTGCCAGCAGCCATCCCGACATCATCGAAGCTTTCTTT. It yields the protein CASSHPDIIEAFF.

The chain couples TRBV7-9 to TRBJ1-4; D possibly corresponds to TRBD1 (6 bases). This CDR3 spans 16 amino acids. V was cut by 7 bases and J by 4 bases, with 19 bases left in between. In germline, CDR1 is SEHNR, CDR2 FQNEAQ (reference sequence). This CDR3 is CASTFEGGSLNEKLFF. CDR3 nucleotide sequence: TGTGCCAGCACCTTCGAGGGGGGCAGTCTTAATGAAAAACTGTTTTTT. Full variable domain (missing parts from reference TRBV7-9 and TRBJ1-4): DTGVSQNPRHKITKRGQNVTFRCDPISEHNRLYWYRQTLGQGPEFLTYFQNEAQLEKSRLLSDRFSAERPKGSFSTLEIQRTEQGDSAMYLCASTFEGGSLNEKLFFGSGTQLSVL.

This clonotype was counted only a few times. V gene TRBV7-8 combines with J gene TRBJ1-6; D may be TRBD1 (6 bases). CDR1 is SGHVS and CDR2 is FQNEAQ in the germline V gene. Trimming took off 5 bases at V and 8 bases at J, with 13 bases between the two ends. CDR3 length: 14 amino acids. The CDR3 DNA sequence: TGTGCCAGCAGCAGGGGGGGGGAGTATTCACCCCTCCACTTT. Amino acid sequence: CASSRGGEYSPLHF.

The CDR3 loop is CSARGLNKVDTIYF. The CDR3 DNA sequence: TGCAGTGCTAGAGGGCTGAATAAGGTGGACACCATATATTTT. The rearrangement links TRBV20-1 to TRBJ1-3; no clear D. Germline V gene data show CDR1 as DFQATT and CDR2 as SNEGSKA (reference sequence). CDR3 length: 14 amino acids. V lost 1 base and J 8 bases, leaving 15 bases between the germline ends.

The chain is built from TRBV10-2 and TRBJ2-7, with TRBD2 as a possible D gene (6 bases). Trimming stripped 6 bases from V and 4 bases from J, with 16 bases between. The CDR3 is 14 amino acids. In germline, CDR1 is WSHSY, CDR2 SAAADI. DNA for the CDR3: TGCGCCAGCAGGCTAGTAGGAGGGCAGTACGAGCAGTACTTC. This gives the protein CASRLVGGQYEQYF.

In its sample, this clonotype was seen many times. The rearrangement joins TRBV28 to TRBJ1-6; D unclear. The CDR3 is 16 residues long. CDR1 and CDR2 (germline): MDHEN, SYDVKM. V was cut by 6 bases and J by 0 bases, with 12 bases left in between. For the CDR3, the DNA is TGTGCCAGCAGACTACGGTCGAGCTCCTATAATTCACCCCTCCACTTT. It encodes CASRLRSSSYNSPLHF.

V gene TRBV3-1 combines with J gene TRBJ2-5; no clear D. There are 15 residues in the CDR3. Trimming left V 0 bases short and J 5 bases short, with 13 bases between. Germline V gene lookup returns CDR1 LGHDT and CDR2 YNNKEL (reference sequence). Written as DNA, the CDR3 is TGTGCCAGCAGCCAAGAAGGGCCGCTCCTGGAGACCCAGTACTTC. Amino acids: CASSQEGPLLETQYF.

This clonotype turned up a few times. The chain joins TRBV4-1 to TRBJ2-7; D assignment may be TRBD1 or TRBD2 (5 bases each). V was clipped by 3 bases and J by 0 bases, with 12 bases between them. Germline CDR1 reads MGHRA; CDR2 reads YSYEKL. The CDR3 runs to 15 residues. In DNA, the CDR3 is TGCGCCAGCAGCCACCCGACGGGGCACTCCTACGAGCAGTACTTC. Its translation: CASSHPTGHSYEQYF.

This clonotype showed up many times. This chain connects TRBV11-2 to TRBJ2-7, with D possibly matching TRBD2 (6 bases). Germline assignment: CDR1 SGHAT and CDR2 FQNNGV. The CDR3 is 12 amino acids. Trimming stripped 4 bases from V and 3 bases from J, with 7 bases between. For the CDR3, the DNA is TGTGCCAGCAGCTCAGCGGGCTACGAGCAGTACTTC. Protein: CASSSAGYEQYF. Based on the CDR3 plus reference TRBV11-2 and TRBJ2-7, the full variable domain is EAGVAQSPRYKIIEKRQSVAFWCNPISGHATLYWYQQILGQGPKLLIQFQNNGVVDDSQLPKDRFSAERLKGVDSTLKIQPAKLEDSAVYLCASSSAGYEQYFGPGTRLTVT.

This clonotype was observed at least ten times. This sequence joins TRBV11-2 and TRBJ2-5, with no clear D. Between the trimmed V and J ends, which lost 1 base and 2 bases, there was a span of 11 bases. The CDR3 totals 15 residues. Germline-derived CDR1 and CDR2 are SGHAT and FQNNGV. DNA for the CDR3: TGTGCCAGCAGCTTAGGCGCTGGTCGTCAAGAGACCCAGTACTTC. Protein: CASSLGAGRQETQYF.

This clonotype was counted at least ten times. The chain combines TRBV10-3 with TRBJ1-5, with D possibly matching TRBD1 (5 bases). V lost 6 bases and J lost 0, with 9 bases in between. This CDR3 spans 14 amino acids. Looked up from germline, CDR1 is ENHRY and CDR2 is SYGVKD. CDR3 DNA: TGTGCCATCAGGGGGGACGGTAGCAATCAGCCCCAGCATTTT. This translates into CAIRGDGSNQPQHF.

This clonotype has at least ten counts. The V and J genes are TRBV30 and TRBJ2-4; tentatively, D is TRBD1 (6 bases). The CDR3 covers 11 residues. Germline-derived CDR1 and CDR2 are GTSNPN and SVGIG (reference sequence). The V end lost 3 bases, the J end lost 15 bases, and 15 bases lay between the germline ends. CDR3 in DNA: TGTGCCTGGAGGGCGACCAGGGGAACGTACTTC. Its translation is CAWRATRGTYF.

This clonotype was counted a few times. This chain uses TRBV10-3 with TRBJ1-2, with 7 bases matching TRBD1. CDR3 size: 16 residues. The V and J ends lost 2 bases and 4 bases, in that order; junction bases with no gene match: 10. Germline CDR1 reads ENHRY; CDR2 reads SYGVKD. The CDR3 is CAISEPSKGQLYGYTF. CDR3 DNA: TGTGCCATCAGTGAGCCCAGCAAGGGACAGCTCTATGGCTACACCTTC.

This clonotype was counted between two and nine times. The CDR3 is CASSFGGRGYEQYF. CDR3 sequence (DNA): TGTGCCAGCAGTTTCGGGGGAAGGGGCTACGAGCAGTACTTC. The rearrangement links TRBV28 to TRBJ2-7; D possibly corresponds to TRBD2 (6 bases). Germline V gene data show CDR1 as MDHEN and CDR2 as SYDVKM. V gave up 3 bases and J gave up 3 bases, with 12 bases separating them. The CDR3 sequence is 14 residues long. Complete variable domain (other parts from reference TRBV28 and TRBJ2-7): DVKVTQSSRYLVKRTGEKVFLECVQDMDHENMFWYRQDPGLGLRLIYFSYDVKMKEKGDIPEGYSVSREKKERFSLILESASTNQTSMYLCASSFGGRGYEQYFGPGTRLTVT.

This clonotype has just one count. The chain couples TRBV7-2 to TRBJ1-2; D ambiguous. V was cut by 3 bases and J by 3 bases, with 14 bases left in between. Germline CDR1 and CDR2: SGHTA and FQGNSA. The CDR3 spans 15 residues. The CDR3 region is CASSFGLSYYYGYTF. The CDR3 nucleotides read TGTGCCAGCAGCTTCGGACTGTCCTATTACTATGGCTACACCTTC.

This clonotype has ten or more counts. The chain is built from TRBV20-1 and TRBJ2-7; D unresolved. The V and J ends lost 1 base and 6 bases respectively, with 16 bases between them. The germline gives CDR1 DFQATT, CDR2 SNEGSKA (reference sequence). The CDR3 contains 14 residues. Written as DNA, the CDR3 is TGCAGTGCTAGAGCGTTAGACGCCACTGGCGAGCAGTACTTC. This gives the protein CSARALDATGEQYF.

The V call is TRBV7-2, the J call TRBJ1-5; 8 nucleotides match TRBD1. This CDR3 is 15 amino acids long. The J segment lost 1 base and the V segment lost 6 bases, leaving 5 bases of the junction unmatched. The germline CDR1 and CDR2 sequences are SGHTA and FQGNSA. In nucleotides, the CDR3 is TGTGCCAGCAGACTAAACAGGGGGAGCAATCAGCCCCAGCATTTT. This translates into CASRLNRGSNQPQHF.

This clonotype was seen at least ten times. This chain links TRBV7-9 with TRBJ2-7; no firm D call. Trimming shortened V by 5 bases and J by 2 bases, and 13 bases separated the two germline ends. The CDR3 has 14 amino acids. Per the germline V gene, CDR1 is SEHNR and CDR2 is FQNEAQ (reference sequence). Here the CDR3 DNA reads TGTGCCAGCAGCAGATCTAGTTCCCCCTACGAGCAGTACTTC. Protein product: CASSRSSSPYEQYF.

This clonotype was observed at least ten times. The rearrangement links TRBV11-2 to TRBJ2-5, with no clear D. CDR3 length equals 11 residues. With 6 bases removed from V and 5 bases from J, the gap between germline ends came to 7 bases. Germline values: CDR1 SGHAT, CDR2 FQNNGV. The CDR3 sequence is CASSRSETQYF. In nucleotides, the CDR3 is TGTGCCAGCAGTCGAAGTGAGACCCAGTACTTC.